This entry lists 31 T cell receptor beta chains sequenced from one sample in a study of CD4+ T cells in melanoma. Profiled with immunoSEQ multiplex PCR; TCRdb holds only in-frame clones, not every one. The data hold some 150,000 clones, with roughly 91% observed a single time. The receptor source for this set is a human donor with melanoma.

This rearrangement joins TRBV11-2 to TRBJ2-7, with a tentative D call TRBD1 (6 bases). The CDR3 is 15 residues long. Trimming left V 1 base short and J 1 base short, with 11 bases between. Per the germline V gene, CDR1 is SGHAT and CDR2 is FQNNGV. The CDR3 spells CASSLGSGASYEQYF. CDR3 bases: TGTGCCAGCAGCTTAGGGTCAGGGGCTTCCTACGAGCAGTACTTC.

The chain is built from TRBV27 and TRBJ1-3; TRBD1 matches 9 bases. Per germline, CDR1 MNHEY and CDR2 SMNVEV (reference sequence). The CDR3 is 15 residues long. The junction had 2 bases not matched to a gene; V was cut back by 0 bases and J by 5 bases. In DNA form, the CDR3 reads TGTGCCAGCAGTTTATCCGGGACAGGGAGAAACACCATATATTTT. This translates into CASSLSGTGRNTIYF.

The CDR3, as DNA: TGTGCCTGGCGACAGGGTTCCTATGGCTACACCTTC. Amino acids: CAWRQGSYGYTF. The rearrangement links TRBV30 to TRBJ1-2, with 7 nucleotides matching TRBD1. V was clipped by 5 bases and J by 4 bases; unmatched bases: 4. Germline assignment: CDR1 GTSNPN and CDR2 SVGIG (reference sequence). The CDR3 is 12 amino acids.

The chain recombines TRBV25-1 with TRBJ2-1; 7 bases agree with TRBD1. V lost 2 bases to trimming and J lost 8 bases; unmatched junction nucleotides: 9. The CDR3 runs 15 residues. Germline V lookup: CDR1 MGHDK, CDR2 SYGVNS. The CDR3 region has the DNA TGTGCCAGCAGTGAAGGACAGGCCGAGTTCGATGAGCAGTTCTTC. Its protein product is CASSEGQAEFDEQFF.

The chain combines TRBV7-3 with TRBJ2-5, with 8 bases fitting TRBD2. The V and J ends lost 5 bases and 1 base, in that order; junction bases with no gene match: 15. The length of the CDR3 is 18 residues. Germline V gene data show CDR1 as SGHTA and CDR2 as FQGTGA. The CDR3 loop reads CASSRGALAGGFQETQYF. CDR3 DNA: TGTGCCAGCAGCCGCGGCGCCCTGGCGGGGGGATTCCAAGAGACCCAGTACTTC.

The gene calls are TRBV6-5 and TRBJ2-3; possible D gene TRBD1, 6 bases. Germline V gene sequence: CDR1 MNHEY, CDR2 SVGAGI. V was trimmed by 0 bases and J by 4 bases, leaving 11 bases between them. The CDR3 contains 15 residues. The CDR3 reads CASSYSLGASDTQYF. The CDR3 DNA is TGTGCCAGCAGTTACTCATTGGGGGCTTCAGATACGCAGTATTTT.

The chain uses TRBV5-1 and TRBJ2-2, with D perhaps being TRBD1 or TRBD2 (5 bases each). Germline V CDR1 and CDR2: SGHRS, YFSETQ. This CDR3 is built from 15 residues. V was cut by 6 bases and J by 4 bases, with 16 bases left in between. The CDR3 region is CASTPDGARTGELFF. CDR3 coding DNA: TGCGCCAGCACCCCGGACGGGGCTCGCACCGGGGAGCTGTTTTTT.

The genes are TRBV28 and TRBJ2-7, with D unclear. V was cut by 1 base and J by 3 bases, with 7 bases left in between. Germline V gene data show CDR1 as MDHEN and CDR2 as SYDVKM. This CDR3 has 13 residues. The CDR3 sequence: CASSLSRIYEQYF. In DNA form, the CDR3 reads TGTGCCAGCAGTTTATCTCGGATCTACGAGCAGTACTTC.

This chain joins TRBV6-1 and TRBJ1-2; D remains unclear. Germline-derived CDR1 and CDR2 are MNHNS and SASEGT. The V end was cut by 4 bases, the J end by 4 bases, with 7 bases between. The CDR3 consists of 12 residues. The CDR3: CASSGAVYGYTF. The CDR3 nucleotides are TGTGCCAGCAGTGGGGCGGTCTATGGCTACACCTTC.

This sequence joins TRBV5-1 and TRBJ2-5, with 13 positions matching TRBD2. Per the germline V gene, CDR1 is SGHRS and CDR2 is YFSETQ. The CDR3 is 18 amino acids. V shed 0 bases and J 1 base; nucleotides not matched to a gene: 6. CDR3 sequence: CASSLATSGGSSQETQYF. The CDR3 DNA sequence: TGCGCCAGCAGCTTGGCGACTAGCGGGGGGTCTAGCCAAGAGACCCAGTACTTC.

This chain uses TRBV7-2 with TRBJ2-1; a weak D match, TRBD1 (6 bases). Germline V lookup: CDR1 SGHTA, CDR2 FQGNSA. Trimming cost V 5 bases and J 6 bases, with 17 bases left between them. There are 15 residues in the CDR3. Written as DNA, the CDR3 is TGTGCCAGCAGCAAATCCGGGACAACTCTCAATGAGCAGTTCTTC. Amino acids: CASSKSGTTLNEQFF.

CDR3 residues: CASSVKGNVNSPLHF. CDR3 DNA sequence: TGTGCCAGCAGTGTAAAAGGGAATGTGAATTCACCCCTCCACTTT. The chain carries TRBV2 and TRBJ1-6; D uncertain. V was pared by 4 bases and J by 7 bases, with 14 bases between. CDR3 length: 15 amino acids. The germline V gene has CDR1 SNHLY and CDR2 FYNNEI.

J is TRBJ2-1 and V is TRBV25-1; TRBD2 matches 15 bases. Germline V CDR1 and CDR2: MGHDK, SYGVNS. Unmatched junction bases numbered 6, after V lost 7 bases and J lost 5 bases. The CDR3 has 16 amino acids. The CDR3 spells CASKTGLAGGHNEQFF. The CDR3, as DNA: TGTGCCAGCAAAACCGGACTAGCGGGGGGGCACAATGAGCAGTTCTTC.

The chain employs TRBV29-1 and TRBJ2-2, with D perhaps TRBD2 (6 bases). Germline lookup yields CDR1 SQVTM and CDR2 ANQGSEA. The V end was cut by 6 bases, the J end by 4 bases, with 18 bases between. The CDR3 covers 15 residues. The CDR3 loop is CSVGDSGWGTGELFF. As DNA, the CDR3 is TGCAGCGTGGGGGACTCAGGGTGGGGCACCGGGGAGCTGTTTTTT.

DNA for the CDR3: TGTGCCGCAGGCCGTGGGACCACGGGCACTGAAGCTTTCTTT. Protein: CAAGRGTTGTEAFF. The chain is built from TRBV2 and TRBJ1-1; D is perhaps TRBD1 (5 bases). In germline, CDR1 is SNHLY, CDR2 FYNNEI. V shed 11 bases and J shed 4 bases, with 20 bases lying between them. The CDR3 sequence is 14 residues long.

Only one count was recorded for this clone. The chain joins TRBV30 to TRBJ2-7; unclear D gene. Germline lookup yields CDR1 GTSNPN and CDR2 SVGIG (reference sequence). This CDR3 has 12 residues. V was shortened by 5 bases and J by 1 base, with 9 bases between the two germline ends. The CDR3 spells CAWETVSYEQYF. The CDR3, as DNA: TGTGCCTGGGAAACAGTTTCCTACGAGCAGTACTTC.

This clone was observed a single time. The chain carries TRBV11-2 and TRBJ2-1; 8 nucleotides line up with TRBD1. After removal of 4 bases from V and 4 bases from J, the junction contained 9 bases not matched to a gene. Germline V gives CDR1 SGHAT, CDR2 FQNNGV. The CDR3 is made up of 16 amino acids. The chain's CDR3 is CASSSGQGAIYNEQFF. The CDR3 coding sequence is TGTGCCAGCAGCTCCGGACAGGGAGCTATATACAATGAGCAGTTCTTC.

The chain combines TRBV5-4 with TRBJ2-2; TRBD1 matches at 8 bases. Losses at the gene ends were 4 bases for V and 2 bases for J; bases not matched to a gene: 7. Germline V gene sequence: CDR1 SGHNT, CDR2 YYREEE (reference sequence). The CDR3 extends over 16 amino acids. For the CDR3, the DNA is TGTGCCAGCAGCCCGGGACAGGTTTCTAACACCGGGGAGCTGTTTTTT. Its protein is CASSPGQVSNTGELFF.

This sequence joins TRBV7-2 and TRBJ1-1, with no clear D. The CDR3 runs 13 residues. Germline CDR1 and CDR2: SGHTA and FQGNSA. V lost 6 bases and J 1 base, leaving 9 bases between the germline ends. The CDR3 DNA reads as TGTGCCAGCAGGGAGGCAGGGAACACTGAAGCTTTCTTT. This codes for CASREAGNTEAFF. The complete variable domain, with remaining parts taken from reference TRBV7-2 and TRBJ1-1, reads GAGVSQSPSNKVTEKGKDVELRCDPISGHTALYWYRQSLGQGLEFLIYFQGNSAPDKSGLPSDRFSAERTGGSVSTLTIQRTQQEDSAVYLCASREAGNTEAFFGQGTRLTVV.

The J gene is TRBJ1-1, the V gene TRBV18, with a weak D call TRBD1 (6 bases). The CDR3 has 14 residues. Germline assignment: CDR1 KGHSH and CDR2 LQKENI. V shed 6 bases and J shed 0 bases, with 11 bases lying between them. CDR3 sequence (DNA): TGTGCCAGCTCCCCCGGACAGCTGAACACTGAAGCTTTCTTT. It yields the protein CASSPGQLNTEAFF.

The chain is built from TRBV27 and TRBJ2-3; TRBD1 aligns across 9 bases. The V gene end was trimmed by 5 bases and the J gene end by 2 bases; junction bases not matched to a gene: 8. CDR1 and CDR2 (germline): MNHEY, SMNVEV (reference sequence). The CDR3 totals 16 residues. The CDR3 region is CASSPGQGSVTDTQYF. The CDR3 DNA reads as TGTGCCAGCAGTCCAGGACAGGGGTCGGTCACAGATACGCAGTATTTT.

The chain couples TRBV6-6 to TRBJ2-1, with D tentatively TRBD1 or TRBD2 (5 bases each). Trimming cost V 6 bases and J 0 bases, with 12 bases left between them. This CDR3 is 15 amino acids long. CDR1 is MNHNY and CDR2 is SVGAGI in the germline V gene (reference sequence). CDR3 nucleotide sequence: TGTGCCAGCAGACCCGGGACGGACTCCTACAATGAGCAGTTCTTC. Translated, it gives CASRPGTDSYNEQFF.

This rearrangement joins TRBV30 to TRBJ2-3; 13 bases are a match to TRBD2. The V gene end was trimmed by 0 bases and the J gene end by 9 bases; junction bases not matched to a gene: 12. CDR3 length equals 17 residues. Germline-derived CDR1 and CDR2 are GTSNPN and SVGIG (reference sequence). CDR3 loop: CAWSVLRTSGGRRTQYF. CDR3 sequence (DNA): TGTGCCTGGAGTGTACTGAGGACTAGCGGGGGTAGGCGAACGCAGTATTTT.

CDR3 sequence (DNA): TGTGCCAGCAGCTCCGGCAGACTCTCTGGAAACACCATATATTTT. It translates to CASSSGRLSGNTIYF. The V gene is TRBV11-2, the J gene TRBJ1-3; D unclear. The germline CDR1 and CDR2 sequences are SGHAT and FQNNGV. CDR3 length: 15 residues. Trimming removed 4 bases at V and 0 bases at J, with 10 bases between.

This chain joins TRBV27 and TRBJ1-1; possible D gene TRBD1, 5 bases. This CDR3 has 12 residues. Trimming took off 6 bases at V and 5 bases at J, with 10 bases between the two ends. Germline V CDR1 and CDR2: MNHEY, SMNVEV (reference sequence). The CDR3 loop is CASSPGRTEAFF. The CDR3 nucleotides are TGTGCCAGCAGCCCAGGGCGAACTGAAGCTTTCTTT.

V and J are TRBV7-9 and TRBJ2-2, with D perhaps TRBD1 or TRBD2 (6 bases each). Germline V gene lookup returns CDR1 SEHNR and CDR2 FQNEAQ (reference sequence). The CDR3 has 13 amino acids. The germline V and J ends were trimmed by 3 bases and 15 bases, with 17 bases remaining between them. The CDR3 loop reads CASSFGGRVGMFF. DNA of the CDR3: TGTGCCAGCAGCTTTGGGGGGCGCGTAGGAATGTTTTTT.

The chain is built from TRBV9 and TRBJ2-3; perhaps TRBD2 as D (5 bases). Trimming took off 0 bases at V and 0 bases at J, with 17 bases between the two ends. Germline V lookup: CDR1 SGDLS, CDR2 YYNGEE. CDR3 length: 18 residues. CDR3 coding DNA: TGTGCCAGCAGCGTAGCGGCGGGTGTGCGGCGTAGCACAGATACGCAGTATTTT. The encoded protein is CASSVAAGVRRSTDTQYF.

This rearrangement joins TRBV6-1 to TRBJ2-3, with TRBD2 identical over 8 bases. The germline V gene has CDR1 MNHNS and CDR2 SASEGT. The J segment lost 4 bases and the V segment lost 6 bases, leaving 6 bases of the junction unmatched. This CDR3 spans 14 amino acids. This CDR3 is CASSGTRGADTQYF. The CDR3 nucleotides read TGTGCCAGCAGCGGGACTAGGGGGGCAGATACGCAGTATTTT.

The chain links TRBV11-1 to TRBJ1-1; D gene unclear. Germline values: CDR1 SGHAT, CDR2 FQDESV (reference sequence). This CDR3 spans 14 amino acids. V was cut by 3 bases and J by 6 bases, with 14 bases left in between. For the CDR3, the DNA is TGTGCCAGCAGCTTTTTCTCATACGGGGCTGAAGCTTTCTTT. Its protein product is CASSFFSYGAEAFF.

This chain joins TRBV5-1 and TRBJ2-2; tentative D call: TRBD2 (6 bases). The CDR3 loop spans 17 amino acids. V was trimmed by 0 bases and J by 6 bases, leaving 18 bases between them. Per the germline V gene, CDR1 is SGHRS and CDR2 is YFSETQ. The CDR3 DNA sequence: TGCGCCAGCAGCTTGGGGGAGGTCCGGGGAAGATCCGGGGAGCTGTTTTTT. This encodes CASSLGEVRGRSGELFF.

The CDR3 sequence: CASRPRGIAGYGYTF. CDR3 nucleotides: TGTGCCAGCAGACCCAGGGGAATTGCCGGCTATGGCTACACCTTC. The J gene is TRBJ1-2, the V gene TRBV2; tentatively, D is TRBD1 (6 bases). The CDR3 covers 15 residues. The germline V gene has CDR1 SNHLY and CDR2 FYNNEI. Trimming took off 6 bases at V and 4 bases at J, with 18 bases between the two ends.